Below are 14 T cell receptor beta chains sequenced from a single sample in a study of T cell repertoires in cytomegalovirus infection. TCRdb independently ran MiXCR on the reads; one entry per CDR3 protein. Here the sample spans 480,000 or so distinct CDR3 sequences, roughly 12% being singletons. The material sequenced was PBMCs. The receptors shown here come from a human donor in good health (CMV status not recorded). Some clones in this sample may be carry-over from other donors' samples.

This clonotype was picked up a small number of times. The chain employs TRBV9 and TRBJ1-1; tentative D call: TRBD1 (6 bases). The germline V gene encodes CDR1 SGDLS and CDR2 YYNGEE. V lost 0 bases to trimming and J lost 1 base, with 13 bases between them. CDR3 length equals 16 residues. The CDR3 coding sequence is TGTGCCAGCAGCGTAGGGGGCCGGGGGGCGAACACTGAAGCTTTCTTT. Its protein is CASSVGGRGANTEAFF.

This chain joins TRBV10-3 and TRBJ2-7, with a possible D match to TRBD2 (6 bases). The CDR3 has 14 residues. Germline loops: CDR1 ENHRY, CDR2 SYGVKD. V lost 0 bases and J lost 0, with 6 bases in between. CDR3 coding DNA: TGTGCCATCAGTGAGTCGACTAGCTCCTACGAGCAGTACTTC. It yields the protein CAISESTSSYEQYF.

This clonotype was picked up many times. This rearrangement joins TRBV15 to TRBJ1-4, with a tentative D call TRBD1 (6 bases). The CDR3 totals 15 residues. Trimming took off 2 bases at V and 1 base at J, with 8 bases between the two ends. CDR1 is LNHNV, CDR2 YYDKDF, per germline (reference sequence). Here the CDR3 DNA reads TGTGCCACCAGCAGACCAGGGGTAACTAATGAAAAACTGTTTTTT. Translating it yields CATSRPGVTNEKLFF.

There are a few counts of this clonotype. The rearrangement links TRBV9 to TRBJ2-3; unclear D gene. The CDR3 runs to 10 residues. Trimming stripped 6 bases from V and 6 bases from J, with 5 bases between. Germline CDR1 is SGDLS and CDR2 is YYNGEE. CDR3 loop: CASKGDTQYF. The DNA for the CDR3 is TGTGCCAGCAAAGGGGATACGCAGTATTTT.

This clonotype was counted only a few times. The V gene is TRBV30, the J gene TRBJ1-3; D gene ambiguous. CDR3 size: 12 residues. CDR1 and CDR2 from the germline V gene are GTSNPN and SVGIG (reference sequence). V lost 5 bases to trimming and J lost 4 bases, with 9 bases between them. The CDR3 region is CAWDPSGNTIYF. The CDR3 DNA reads as TGTGCCTGGGACCCGTCGGGAAACACCATATATTTT.

This chain links TRBV30 with TRBJ1-5, with D perhaps matching TRBD1 (5 bases). CDR3 length equals 17 residues. From germline, CDR1 is GTSNPN and CDR2 SVGIG (reference sequence). Deletions cut 3 bases from V and 2 bases from J, with 20 bases between. The CDR3 loop is CAWSRPWGDRGNQPQHF. Written as DNA, the CDR3 is TGTGCCTGGAGCCGCCCCTGGGGGGATCGAGGCAATCAGCCCCAGCATTTT.

The J gene is TRBJ1-2, the V gene TRBV5-1; no firm D call. The CDR3 contains 12 residues. Between the trimmed V and J ends, which lost 2 bases and 4 bases, there was a span of 6 bases. Germline V CDR1 and CDR2: SGHRS, YFSETQ. DNA of the CDR3: TGCGCCAGCAGCTTCACAAGCTATGGCTACACCTTC. Translating it yields CASSFTSYGYTF.

V is TRBV7-2 and J is TRBJ2-2, with D unclear. Per the germline V gene, CDR1 is SGHTA and CDR2 is FQGNSA. The germline V and J ends were trimmed by 4 bases and 5 bases, with 11 bases remaining between them. The CDR3 loop spans 14 amino acids. CDR3 nucleotides: TGTGCCAGCAGCTCGGACGGTGGGACCGGGGAGCTGTTTTTT. Translation: CASSSDGGTGELFF. The entire variable domain, with the rest obtained from reference TRBV7-2 and TRBJ2-2, is as follows: GAGVSQSPSNKVTEKGKDVELRCDPISGHTALYWYRQSLGQGLEFLIYFQGNSAPDKSGLPSDRFSAERTGGSVSTLTIQRTQQEDSAVYLCASSSDGGTGELFFGEGSRLTVL.

This clonotype has just a few counts. This chain links TRBV20-1 with TRBJ1-6; no clear D gene. Trimming pared 0 bases from V and 14 bases from J, leaving 8 bases between. The CDR3 has 11 amino acids. Germline V gene sequence: CDR1 DFQATT, CDR2 SNEGSKA (reference sequence). The CDR3 DNA sequence: TGCAGTGCTAGAGATCGATTCTCCCTCCACTTT. It codes for CSARDRFSLHF.

Turning to this clonotype: A much bigger clone sits one base away, suggesting this may be a read error. The chain links TRBV11-2 to TRBJ1-3, with unresolved D. V was shortened by 5 bases and J by 0 bases, with 8 bases between the two germline ends. The germline V gene encodes CDR1 SGHAT and CDR2 FQNNGV. This CDR3 spans 14 amino acids. The CDR3 spells CASSPDFSGNTIYF. DNA of the CDR3: TGTGCCAGCAGCCCAGACTTCTCTGGAAACACCATATATTTT.

This clonotype was counted many times. The chain recombines TRBV4-1 with TRBJ1-2; 8 bases line up with TRBD1. This CDR3 contains 18 residues. In germline, CDR1 is MGHRA, CDR2 YSYEKL. The ends lost 4 bases at V and 3 bases at J; junction bases unmatched: 16. The CDR3 DNA is TGCGCCAGCAGCCCTCCGGGTCAGGACAGGGCCTTTTACTATGGCTACACCTTC. Protein product: CASSPPGQDRAFYYGYTF.

The J gene is TRBJ2-7, the V gene TRBV13; 9 positions match TRBD1. There are 15 residues in the CDR3. CDR1 PRHDT and CDR2 FYEKMQ come from the germline V gene (reference sequence). The V gene end was trimmed by 3 bases and the J gene end by 5 bases; junction bases not matched to a gene: 8. CDR3 nucleotide sequence: TGTGCCAGCAGCTTTGGGACAGGGCCCCTCGACGAGCAGTACTTC. This sequence encodes CASSFGTGPLDEQYF.

The chain links TRBV18 to TRBJ2-4; D is possibly TRBD1 (6 bases). V lost 3 bases, J lost 8 bases, and 14 bases lay in between. The length of the CDR3 is 14 residues. CDR1 and CDR2 (germline): KGHSH, LQKENI. CDR3 coding DNA: TGTGCCAGCTCACCGCTACAGGGTCGGGACATTCAGTACTTC. Its translation is CASSPLQGRDIQYF.

The sample holds many counts of this clonotype. V usage is TRBV7-6 and J usage is TRBJ1-4; D gene unclear. V was cut by 5 bases and J by 13 bases, with 11 bases left in between. In germline, CDR1 is SGHVS, CDR2 FNYEAQ. CDR3 length: 11 residues. The CDR3 nucleotides read TGTGCCAGCAGCGCGGCGGGAGTACTGTTTTTT. Protein sequence: CASSAAGVLFF.